Sequencing of this TCR beta chain was carried out in a study of vaccination and CD4 T cells after COVID-19. The Oncomine TCR Beta short-read assay generated sequence data from the DNA of cultured CD4+ T cells. Each CDR3 protein is one row after TCRdb ran MiXCR on the PCR reads. The sample has 19,000 or so distinct CDR3 sequences, almost 40% seen once. The CDR3 runs to 15 residues. Germline-derived CDR1 and CDR2 are SGHTS and YDEGEE. The germline V and J ends were trimmed by 2 bases and 4 bases, with 13 bases remaining between them. Of note for this clonotype: The antigen is not known.

This sample's treatment: roughly 10-day PBMC culture with coronavirus spike peptide pools or control peptides (ViraFEST assay). The sequence came from a human donor who had recovered from COVID-19. The chain has TRBV5-8 and TRBJ2-1, with a tentative D call TRBD1 (5 bases). The sequenced sample was CD4+ T cells from blood, cultured in vitro. The DNA for the CDR3 is TGTGCCAGCAGCTTAACAGGAGCAGCTTACAATGAGCAGTTCTTC. The encoded protein is CASSLTGAAYNEQFF.